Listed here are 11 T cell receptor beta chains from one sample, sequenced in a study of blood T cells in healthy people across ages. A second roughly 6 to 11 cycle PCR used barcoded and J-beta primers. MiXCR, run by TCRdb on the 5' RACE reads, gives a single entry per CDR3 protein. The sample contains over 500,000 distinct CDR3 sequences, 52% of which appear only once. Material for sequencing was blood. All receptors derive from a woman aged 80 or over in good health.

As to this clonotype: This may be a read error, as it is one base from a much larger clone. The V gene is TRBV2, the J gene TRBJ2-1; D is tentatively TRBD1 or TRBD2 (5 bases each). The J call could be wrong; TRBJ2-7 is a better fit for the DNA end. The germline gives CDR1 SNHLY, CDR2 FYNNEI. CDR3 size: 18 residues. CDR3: CASTRSGGWGSSYNEQYF. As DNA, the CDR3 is TGTGCCAGCACCAGAAGTGGGGGTTGGGGTAGCTCCTACAATGAGCAGTACTTC.

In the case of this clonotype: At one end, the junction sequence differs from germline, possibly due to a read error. CDR3 residues: CSTSFRQYEQYF. CDR3 DNA sequence: TGCAGTACTAGTTTCAGACAGTACGAGCAGTACTTC. The rearrangement uses TRBV20-1 and TRBJ2-1, with D perhaps matching TRBD1 or TRBD2 (5 bases each). TRBJ2-7 explains the end of the DNA better; the J call may be wrong. Germline assignment: CDR1 DFQATT and CDR2 SNEGSKA (reference sequence). The CDR3 is 12 amino acids.

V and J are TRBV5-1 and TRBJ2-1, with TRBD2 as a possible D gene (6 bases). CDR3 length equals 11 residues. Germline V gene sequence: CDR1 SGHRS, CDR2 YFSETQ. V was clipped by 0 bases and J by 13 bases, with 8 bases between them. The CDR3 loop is CASSLGLVQFF. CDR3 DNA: TGCGCCAGCAGCTTGGGACTAGTTCAGTTCTTC.

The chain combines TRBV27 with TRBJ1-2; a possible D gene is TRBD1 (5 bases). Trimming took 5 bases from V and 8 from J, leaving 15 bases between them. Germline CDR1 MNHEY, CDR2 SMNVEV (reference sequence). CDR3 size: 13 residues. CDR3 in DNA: TGTGCCAGCAGTCCGGGGCCCCTTCGGGGCTACACCTTC. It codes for CASSPGPLRGYTF.

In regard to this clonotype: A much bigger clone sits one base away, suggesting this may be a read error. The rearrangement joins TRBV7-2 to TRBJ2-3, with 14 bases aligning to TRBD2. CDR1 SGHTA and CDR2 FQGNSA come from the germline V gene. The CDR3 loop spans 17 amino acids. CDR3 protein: CASSLTSGGAWTGTQYF. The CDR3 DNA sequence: TGTGCCAGCAGCTTGACTAGCGGGGGGGCTTGGACAGGTACGCAGTATTTT.

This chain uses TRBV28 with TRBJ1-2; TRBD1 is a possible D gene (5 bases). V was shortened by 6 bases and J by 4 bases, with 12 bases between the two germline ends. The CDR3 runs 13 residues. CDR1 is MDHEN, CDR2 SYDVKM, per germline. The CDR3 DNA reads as TGTGCCAGCAGCGCGACAGATTTCTATGGCTACACCTTC. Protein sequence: CASSATDFYGYTF.

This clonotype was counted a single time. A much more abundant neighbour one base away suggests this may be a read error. Here the CDR3 reads CASSQGQNTGELFF. For the CDR3, the DNA is TGTGCCAGCAGCCAAGGACAGAACACCGGGGAGCTGTTTTTT. V is TRBV3-1 and J is TRBJ2-2; D is undetermined. Between the trimmed V and J ends, which lost 1 base and 1 base, there was a span of 4 bases. CDR3 length: 14 residues. Germline CDR1 reads LGHDT; CDR2 reads YNNKEL (reference sequence). Full variable domain (outside the CDR3, taken from reference TRBV3-1 and TRBJ2-2): DTAVSQTPKYLVTQMGNDKSIKCEQNLGHDTMYWYKQDSKKFLKIMFSYNNKELIINETVPNRFSPKSPDKAHLNLHINSLELGDSAVYFCASSQGQNTGELFFGEGSRLTVL.

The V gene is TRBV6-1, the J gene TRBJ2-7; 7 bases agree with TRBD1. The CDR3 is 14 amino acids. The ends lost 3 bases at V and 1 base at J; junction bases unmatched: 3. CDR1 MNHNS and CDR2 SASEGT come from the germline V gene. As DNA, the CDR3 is TGTGCCAGCAGTGACCGGGACAGTTCCTACGAGCAGTACTTC. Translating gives CASSDRDSSYEQYF.

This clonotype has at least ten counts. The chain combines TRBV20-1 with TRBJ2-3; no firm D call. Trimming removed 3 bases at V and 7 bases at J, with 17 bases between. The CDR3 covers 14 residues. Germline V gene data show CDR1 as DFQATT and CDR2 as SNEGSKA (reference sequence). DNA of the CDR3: TGCAGTGCTAGTATTGCCGGCAGTGGGAATACGCAGTATTTT. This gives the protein CSASIAGSGNTQYF.

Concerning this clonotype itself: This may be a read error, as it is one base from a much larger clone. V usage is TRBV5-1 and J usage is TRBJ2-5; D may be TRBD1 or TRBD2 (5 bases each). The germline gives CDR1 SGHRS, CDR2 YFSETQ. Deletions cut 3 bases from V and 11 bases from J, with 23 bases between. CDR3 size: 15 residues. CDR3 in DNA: TGCGCCAGCAGCTCCGGGACGGAGTCGTCGGGTGAGCAGTACTTC. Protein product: CASSSGTESSGEQYF.

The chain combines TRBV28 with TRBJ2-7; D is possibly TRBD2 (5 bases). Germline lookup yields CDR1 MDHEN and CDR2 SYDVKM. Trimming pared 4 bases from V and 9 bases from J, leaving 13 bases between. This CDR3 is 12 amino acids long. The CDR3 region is CASSSEGYMQYF. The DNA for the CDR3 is TGTGCCAGCAGTTCAGAGGGCTACATGCAGTACTTC.